This TCR beta chain was captured in a study of blood T cell repertoires in COVID-19. Overall study: PBMCs, B-cell-depleted T cells, or T cells were the source of the cDNA or gDNA that made up the material.

Assay: immunoSEQ multiplex PCR; the TCRdb copy retains only in-frame clones and omits some. This repertoire shows 150,000 or so clones, 65% to 85% found once; its top ten account for roughly 2.9%. J was trimmed by 4 bases and V by 6 bases; bases with no gene match: 8. The length of the CDR3 is 13 residues. Germline V lookup: CDR1 SQVTM, CDR2 ANQGSEA. What was sequenced was peripheral blood. The receptor was isolated from an older woman with acute or convalescent COVID-19. The chain carries TRBV29-1 and TRBJ2-7; 8 bases line up with TRBD1. The CDR3 spells CSVLSDRGYEQYF. In DNA form, the CDR3 reads TGCAGCGTATTAAGTGACAGGGGTTACGAGCAGTACTTC.